This T cell receptor beta chain was recovered during a study of cytomegalovirus exposure and HLA in healthy donors. Deletions cut 5 bases from V and 1 base from J, with 21 bases between. Germline CDR1 reads MDHEN; CDR2 reads SYDVKM. The CDR3 is 17 residues long. PCR used 60 Vbeta primers and 13 Jbeta primers. Sequenced by immunoSEQ multiplex PCR; TCRdb stores in-frame clones only, minus some. The sample holds 95,000 to 150,000 clones, about 80% seen once. This clone was observed a few times. The rearrangement joins TRBV28 to TRBJ2-7; D is possibly TRBD2 (6 bases). The sequence came from a young man in good health and CMV-seropositive. Sequences were obtained from PBMCs. CDR3 sequence: CASSLQNWRGLSYEQYF. CDR3 nucleotide sequence: TGTGCCAGCAGTCTCCAAAATTGGAGGGGCCTATCCTACGAGCAGTACTTC.